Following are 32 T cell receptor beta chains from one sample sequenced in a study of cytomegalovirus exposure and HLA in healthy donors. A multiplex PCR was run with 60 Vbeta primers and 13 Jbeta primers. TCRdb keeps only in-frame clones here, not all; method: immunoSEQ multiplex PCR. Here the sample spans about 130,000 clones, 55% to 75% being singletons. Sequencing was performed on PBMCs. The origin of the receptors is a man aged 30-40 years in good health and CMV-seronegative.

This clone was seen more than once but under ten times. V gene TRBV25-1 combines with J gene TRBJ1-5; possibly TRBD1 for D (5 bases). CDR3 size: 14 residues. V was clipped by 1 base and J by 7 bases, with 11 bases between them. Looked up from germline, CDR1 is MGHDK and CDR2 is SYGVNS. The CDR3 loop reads CASSESQGRQPQHF. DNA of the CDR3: TGTGCCAGCAGTGAATCCCAGGGAAGGCAGCCCCAGCATTTT.

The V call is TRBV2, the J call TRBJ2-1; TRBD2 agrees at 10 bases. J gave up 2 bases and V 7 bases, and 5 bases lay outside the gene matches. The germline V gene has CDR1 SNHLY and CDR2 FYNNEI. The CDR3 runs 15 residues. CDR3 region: CASMEAGGPYNEQFF. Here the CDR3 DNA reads TGTGCCAGCATGGAAGCGGGGGGGCCCTACAATGAGCAGTTCTTC.

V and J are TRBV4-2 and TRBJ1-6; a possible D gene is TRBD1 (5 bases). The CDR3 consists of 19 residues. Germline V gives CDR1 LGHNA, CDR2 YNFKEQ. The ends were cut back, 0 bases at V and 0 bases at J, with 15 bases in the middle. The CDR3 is CASSQDRVQGGSYNSPLHF. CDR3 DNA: TGTGCCAGCAGCCAAGATAGGGTCCAGGGAGGCTCCTATAATTCACCCCTCCACTTT.

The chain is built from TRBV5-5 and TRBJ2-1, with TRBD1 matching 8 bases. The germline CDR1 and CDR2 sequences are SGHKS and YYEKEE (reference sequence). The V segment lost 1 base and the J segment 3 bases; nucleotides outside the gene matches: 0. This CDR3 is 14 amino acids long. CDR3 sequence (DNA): TGTGCCAGCAGCTTGACAGGGGGCTACAATGAGCAGTTCTTC. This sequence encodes CASSLTGGYNEQFF. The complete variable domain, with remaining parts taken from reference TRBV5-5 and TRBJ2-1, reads DAGVTQSPTHLIKTRGQQVTLRCSPISGHKSVSWYQQVLGQGPQFIFQYYEKEERGRGNFPDRFSARQFPNYSSELNVNALLLGDSALYLCASSLTGGYNEQFFGPGTRLTVL.

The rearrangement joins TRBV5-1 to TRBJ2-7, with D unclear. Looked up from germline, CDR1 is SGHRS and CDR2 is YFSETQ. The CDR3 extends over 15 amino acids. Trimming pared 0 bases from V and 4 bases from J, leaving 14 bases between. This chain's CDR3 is CASSLAGSPLYEQYF. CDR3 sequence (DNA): TGCGCCAGCAGCTTGGCCGGGTCTCCTTTGTACGAGCAGTACTTC.

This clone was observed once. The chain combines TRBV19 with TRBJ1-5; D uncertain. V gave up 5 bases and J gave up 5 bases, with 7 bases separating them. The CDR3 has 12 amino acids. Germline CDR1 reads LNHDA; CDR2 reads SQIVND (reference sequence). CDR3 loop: CASSLYDQPQHF. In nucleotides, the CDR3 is TGTGCCAGTAGTCTCTATGATCAGCCCCAGCATTTT.

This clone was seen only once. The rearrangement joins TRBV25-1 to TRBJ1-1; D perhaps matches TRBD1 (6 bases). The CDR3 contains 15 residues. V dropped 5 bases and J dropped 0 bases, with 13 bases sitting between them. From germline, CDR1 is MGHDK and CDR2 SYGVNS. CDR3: CASSMPGDLNTEAFF. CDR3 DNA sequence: TGTGCCAGCAGTATGCCAGGGGACCTGAACACTGAAGCTTTCTTT. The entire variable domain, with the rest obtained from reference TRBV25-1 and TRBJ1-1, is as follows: EADIYQTPRYLVIGTGKKITLECSQTMGHDKMYWYQQDPGMELHLIHYSYGVNSTEKGDLSSESTVSRIRTEHFPLTLESARPSHTSQYLCASSMPGDLNTEAFFGQGTRLTVV.

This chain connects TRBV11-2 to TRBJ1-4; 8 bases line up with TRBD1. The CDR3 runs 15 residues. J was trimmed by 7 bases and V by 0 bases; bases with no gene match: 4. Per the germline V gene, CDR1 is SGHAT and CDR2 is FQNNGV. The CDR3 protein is CASSLDRDRSEKLFF. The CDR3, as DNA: TGTGCCAGCAGCTTAGACCGGGACAGGAGTGAAAAACTGTTTTTT.

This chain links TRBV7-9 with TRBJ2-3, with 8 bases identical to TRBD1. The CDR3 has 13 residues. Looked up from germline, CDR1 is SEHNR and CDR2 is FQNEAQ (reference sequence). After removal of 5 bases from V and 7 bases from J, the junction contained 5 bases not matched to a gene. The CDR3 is CASSPWDRHTQYF. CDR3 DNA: TGTGCCAGCAGCCCCTGGGACAGGCATACGCAGTATTTT.

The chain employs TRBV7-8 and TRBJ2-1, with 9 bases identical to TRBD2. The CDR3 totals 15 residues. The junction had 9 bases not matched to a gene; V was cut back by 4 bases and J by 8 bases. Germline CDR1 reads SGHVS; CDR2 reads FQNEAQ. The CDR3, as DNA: TGTGCCAGCAGCTCCCGAGGTAGCGGGGGTGATGAGCAGTTCTTC. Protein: CASSSRGSGGDEQFF.

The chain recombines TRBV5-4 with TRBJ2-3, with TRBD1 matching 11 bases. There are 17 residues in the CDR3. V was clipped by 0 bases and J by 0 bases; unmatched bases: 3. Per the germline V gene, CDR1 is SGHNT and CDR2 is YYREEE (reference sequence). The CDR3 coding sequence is TGTGCCAGCAGCTTGGGGGGGACAGGGGGTAGCACAGATACGCAGTATTTT. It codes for CASSLGGTGGSTDTQYF.

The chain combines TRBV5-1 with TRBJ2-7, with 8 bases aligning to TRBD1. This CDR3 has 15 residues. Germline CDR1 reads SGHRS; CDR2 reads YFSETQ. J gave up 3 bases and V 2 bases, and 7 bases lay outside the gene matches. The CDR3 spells CASSFGGTGVYEQYF. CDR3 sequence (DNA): TGCGCCAGCAGCTTTGGCGGGACAGGTGTCTACGAGCAGTACTTC.

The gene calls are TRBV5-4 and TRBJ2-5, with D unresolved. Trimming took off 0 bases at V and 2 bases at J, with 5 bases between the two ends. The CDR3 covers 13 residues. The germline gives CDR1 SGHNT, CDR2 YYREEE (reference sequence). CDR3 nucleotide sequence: TGTGCCAGCAGCTTGGACTTACAAGAGACCCAGTACTTC. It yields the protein CASSLDLQETQYF.

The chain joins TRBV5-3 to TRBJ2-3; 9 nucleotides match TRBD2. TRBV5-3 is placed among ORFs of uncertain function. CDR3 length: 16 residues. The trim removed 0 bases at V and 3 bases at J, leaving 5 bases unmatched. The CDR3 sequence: CARSLGCLAGTDTQYF. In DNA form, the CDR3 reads TGTGCCAGAAGCTTGGGGTGCCTAGCGGGGACAGATACGCAGTATTTT.

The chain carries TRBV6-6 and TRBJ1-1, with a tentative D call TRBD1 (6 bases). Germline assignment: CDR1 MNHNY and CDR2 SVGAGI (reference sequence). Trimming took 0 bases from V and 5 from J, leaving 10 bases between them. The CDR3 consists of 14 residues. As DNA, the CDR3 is TGTGCCAGCAGTTACTCGCAGGGGTTGACTGAAGCTTTCTTT. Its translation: CASSYSQGLTEAFF.

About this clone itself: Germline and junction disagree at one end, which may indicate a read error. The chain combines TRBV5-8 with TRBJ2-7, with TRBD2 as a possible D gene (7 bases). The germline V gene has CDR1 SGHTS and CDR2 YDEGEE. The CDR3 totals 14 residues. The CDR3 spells CASRQVGGRGDWDF. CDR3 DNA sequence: TGTGCCAGCAGGCAGGTCGGGGGGCGCGGCGATTGGGACTTC. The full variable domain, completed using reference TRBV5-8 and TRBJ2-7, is EAGVTQSPTHLIKTRGQQATLRCSPISGHTSVYWYQQALGLGLQFLLWYDEGEERNRGNFPPRFSGRQFPNYSSELNVNALELEDSALYLCASRQVGGRGDWDFGPGTRLTVT.

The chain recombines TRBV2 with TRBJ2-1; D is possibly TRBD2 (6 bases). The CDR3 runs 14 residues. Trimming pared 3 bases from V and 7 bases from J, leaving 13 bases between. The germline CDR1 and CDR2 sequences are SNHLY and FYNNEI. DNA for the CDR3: TGTGCCAGCAGTGAGGGCGGGGTGTATAATGAGCAGTTCTTC. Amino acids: CASSEGGVYNEQFF.

The CDR3 bases are TGTGCCAGCAGTGAAATTAGGGGGCGATTGAACACTGAAGCTTTCTTT. The encoded protein is CASSEIRGRLNTEAFF. The chain couples TRBV2 to TRBJ1-1; the match to TRBD1 covers 7 bases. This CDR3 comprises 16 residues. CDR1 SNHLY and CDR2 FYNNEI come from the germline V gene. V was pared by 2 bases and J by 0 bases, with 6 bases of the junction left unmatched.

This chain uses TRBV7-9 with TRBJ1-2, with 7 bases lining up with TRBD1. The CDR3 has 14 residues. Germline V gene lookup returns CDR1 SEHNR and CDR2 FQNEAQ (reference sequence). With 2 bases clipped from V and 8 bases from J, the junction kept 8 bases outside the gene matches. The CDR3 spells CASSLLAGTEGYTF. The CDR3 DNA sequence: TGTGCCAGCAGCTTACTAGCGGGGACAGAGGGCTACACCTTC.

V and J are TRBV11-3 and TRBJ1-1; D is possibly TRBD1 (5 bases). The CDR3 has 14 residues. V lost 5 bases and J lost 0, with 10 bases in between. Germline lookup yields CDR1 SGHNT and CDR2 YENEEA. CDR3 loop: CASSKRQLNTEAFF. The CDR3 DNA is TGTGCCAGCAGCAAAAGACAGCTGAACACTGAAGCTTTCTTT.

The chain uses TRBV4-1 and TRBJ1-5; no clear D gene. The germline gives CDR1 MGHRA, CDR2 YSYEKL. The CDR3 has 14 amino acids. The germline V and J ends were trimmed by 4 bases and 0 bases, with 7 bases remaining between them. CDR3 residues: CASSPLYSNQPQHF. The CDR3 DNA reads TGCGCCAGCAGCCCCCTGTATAGCAATCAGCCCCAGCATTTT.

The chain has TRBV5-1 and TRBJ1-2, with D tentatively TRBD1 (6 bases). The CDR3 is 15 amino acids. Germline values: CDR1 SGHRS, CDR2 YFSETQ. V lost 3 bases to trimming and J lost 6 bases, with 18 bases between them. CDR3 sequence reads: CASSSGGRGSDGYTF. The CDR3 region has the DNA TGCGCCAGCAGCTCGGGGGGCAGGGGTAGTGATGGCTACACCTTC.

CDR3 in amino acids: CAWNDLQVDQPQHF. As DNA, the CDR3 is TGTGCCTGGAACGACCTCCAGGTCGATCAGCCCCAGCATTTT. The chain carries TRBV30 and TRBJ1-5; no reliable D call. Looked up from germline, CDR1 is GTSNPN and CDR2 is SVGIG (reference sequence). CDR3 length equals 14 residues. V shed 4 bases and J shed 5 bases, with 15 bases lying between them.

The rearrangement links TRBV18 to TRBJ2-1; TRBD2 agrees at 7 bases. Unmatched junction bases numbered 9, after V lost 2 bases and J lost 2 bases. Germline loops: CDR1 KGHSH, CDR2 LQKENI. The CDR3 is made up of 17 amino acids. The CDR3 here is CASSPSSGGGPYNEQFF. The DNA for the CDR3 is TGTGCCAGCTCACCAAGTAGTGGGGGGGGACCCTACAATGAGCAGTTCTTC.

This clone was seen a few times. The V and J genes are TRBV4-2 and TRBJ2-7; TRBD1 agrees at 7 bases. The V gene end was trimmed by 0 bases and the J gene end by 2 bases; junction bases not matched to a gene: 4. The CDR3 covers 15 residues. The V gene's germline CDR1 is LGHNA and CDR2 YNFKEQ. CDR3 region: CASSQEIQGTYEQYF. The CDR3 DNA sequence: TGTGCCAGCAGCCAAGAAATACAGGGGACCTACGAGCAGTACTTC.

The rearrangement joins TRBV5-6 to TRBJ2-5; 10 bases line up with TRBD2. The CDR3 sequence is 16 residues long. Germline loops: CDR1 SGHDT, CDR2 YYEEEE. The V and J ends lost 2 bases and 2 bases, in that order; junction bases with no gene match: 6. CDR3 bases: TGTGCCAGCAGCTTTCTGGGTAGCGGGGGGCAAGAGACCCAGTACTTC. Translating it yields CASSFLGSGGQETQYF.

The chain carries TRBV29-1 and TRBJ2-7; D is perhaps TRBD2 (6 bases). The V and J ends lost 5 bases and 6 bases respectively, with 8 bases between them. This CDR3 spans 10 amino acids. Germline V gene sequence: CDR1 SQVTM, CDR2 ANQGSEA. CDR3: CSVFGSEQYF. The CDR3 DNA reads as TGCAGCGTTTTCGGGAGCGAGCAGTACTTC.

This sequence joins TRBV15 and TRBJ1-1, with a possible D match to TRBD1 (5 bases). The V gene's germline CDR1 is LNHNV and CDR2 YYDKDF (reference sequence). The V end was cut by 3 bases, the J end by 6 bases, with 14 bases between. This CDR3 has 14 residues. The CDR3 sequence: CATSSRVTGAEAFF. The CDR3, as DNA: TGTGCCACCAGCAGTCGAGTAACGGGGGCTGAAGCTTTCTTT.

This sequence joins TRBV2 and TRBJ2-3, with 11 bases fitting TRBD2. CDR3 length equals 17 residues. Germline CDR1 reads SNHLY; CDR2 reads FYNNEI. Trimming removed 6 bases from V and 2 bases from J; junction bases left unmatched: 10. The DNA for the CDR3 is TGTGCCAGCAGCTTCTCTCAGACTAGCGGGGCCACAGATACGCAGTATTTT. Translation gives CASSFSQTSGATDTQYF.

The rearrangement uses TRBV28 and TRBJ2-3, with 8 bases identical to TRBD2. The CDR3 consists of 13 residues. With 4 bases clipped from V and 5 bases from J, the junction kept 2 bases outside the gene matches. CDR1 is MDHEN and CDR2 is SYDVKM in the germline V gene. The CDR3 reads CASSSGGRDTQYF. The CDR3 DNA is TGTGCCAGCAGTTCGGGGGGGCGAGATACGCAGTATTTT.

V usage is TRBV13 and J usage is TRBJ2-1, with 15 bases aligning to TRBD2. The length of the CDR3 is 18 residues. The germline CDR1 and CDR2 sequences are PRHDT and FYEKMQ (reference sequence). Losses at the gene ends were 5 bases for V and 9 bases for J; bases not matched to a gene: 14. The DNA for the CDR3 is TGTGCCAGCAGCGTTCCCCCGGGACTAGCGGGGGGAGTCAGTGAGCAGTTCTTC. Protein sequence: CASSVPPGLAGGVSEQFF.

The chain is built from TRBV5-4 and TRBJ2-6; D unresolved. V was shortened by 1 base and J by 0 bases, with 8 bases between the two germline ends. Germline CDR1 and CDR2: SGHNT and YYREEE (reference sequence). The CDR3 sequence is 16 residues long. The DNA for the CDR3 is TGTGCCAGCAGCTTGCGTCAGTACTCTGGGGCCAACGTCCTGACTTTC. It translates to CASSLRQYSGANVLTF.